The subject of this entry is one T cell receptor (beta chain). No antigen is known for it. No per-base quality is available; no much larger clone lies one base away. The germline V gene sets CDR1 to SNHLY and CDR2 to FYNNEI. The CDR3 sequence holds 14 residues, the cysteine and phenylalanine included. Of the read, only the CDR3 DNA is kept; its 42 bases are in frame from base 1. V is reduced by 6 bases and J by 0 bases, leaving a spacing of 12 bases between them. The data originate from a study of blood T cell repertoires in COVID-19 (dated by TCRdb to about 2020). About the investigation overall: Samples covering the acute and convalescent phases of COVID-19 were provided by collaborators in the United States, Italy and Spain. The prospective study material was composed of cDNA or gDNA derived from T cells, B-cell-depleted T cells, or PBMCs. The dataset comprised deeply sampled blood TCRbeta repertoires from subjects exposed to, actively infected with, or recovered from COVID-19. The repertoires were made available in a free public database intended to serve as a resource for research on the immune response to SARS-CoV-2. The samples were drawn from two sources: the first 160 participants of the ongoing ImmuneRACE study, and over 1,000 subjects contributed by 6 global collaborators. The sample metadata nearly always contained a de-identified subject ID, COVID-19 status, age in years and sex. Where available, HLA class I and class II types were taken from metadata supplied by the sample provider and were not determined by assay-based typing. Here is what the overall study found, with its caveats: The quantity of clinical and demographic metadata differed by source and by participant and was supplied without curation.

The immunoSEQ Assay, a bias-controlled multiplex PCR, was used to amplify TCRbeta CDR3 regions from genomic DNA. In the paper's pipeline: The number of nucleated cells in each sample was estimated from the amplification of reference gene primers within the assay. Sequence reads were collapsed and filtered to measure the absolute abundance of every unique TCRbeta CDR3 rearrangement. For each sample, productive Simpson clonality was calculated as the square root of Simpson's diversity index over productive rearrangements. TCRdb mirrors the immuneACCESS table, restricted to in-frame sequences. Some clones are absent from its copies; in checked studies, under half trace to an unresolved V gene, and the reason for the others is unknown. V and J calls plus clone size are reproduced from that table; the DNA served to infer D and trimming. This sample gives about 69,000 clones in total; 86% of them show up just once. Clones ranked in the top ten supply 16% of the sample.

One collaborating source in Seattle enrolled patients while the patients were actively infected and followed the patients over time throughout the course of disease. Collaborating institutions collected whole blood in K2EDTA tubes following their own protocols. For TCRbeta analysis, collaborators shipped samples as frozen whole blood, isolated PBMCs, or DNA extracted from either of those sample types. The clonotype comes from a middle-aged man with COVID-19, enrolled during active disease. Input material: peripheral blood. Recombination joined TRBV2 with TRBJ2-7; the D segment cannot be called with confidence. The CDR3 amino acid sequence is: CASSLQLSSYEQYF. The sequenced DNA is TGTGCCAGCAGCCTACAGCTCAGCTCCTACGAGCAGTACTTC.